This T cell receptor beta chain emerged from a study of OX40 agonist ivuxolimab in advanced cancers. Study as a whole: Hepatocellular carcinoma, melanoma, renal cell or head and neck cancer affected the dose-escalation patients. Past anti-PD-1, anti-PD-L1 or anti-CTLA-4 therapy was accepted, and 40% had received some. The study's findings and limits: The mean number of expanded clones was higher in CD8+ T cells than in CD4+. By week 6 at 0.1 to 3.0 mg/kg, blood CD4+ and CD8+ T cells had expanded clonally.

Turning to this clone: What it binds is unknown.

Sequenced by immunoSEQ multiplex PCR; TCRdb stores in-frame clones only, minus some. The sample has about 87,000 clones, just under 90% seen once. The length of the CDR3 is 16 residues. CDR1 is SQVTM, CDR2 ANQGSEA, per germline. V shed 4 bases and J 5 bases; nucleotides not matched to a gene: 13. This specimen consisted of CD4+ or CD8+ T cells sorted from blood, obtained in a trial of the OX40 agonist ivuxolimab. The V call is TRBV29-1, the J call TRBJ2-2, with 7 bases matching TRBD2. This TCR came from an adult with an advanced solid tumor such as melanoma, head and neck, liver or kidney cancer. CDR3 residues: CSVGANGGSRTGELFF. The CDR3 DNA reads TGCAGCGTTGGGGCGAATGGCGGGAGTAGGACCGGGGAGCTGTTTTTT.